These 32 T cell receptor beta chains were all obtained from the same sample, sequenced in a study of human thymus T cells. Produced via immunoSEQ multiplex PCR; TCRdb's table is partial and in-frame only. The profile shows under 150,000 clones, around 94% of them singletons. Thymus tissue was removed during corrective cardiac surgery. Specimen: thymus tissue. These receptors originate from a boy in the first two years of life with a congenital heart defect but otherwise immunologically healthy.

The V gene is TRBV18, the J gene TRBJ2-2; TRBD1 matches 7 bases. Germline CDR1 KGHSH, CDR2 LQKENI. The CDR3 spans 15 residues. V lost 3 bases, J lost 0 bases, and 1 base stayed unmatched. CDR3 sequence (DNA): TGTGCCAGCTCACCGAGGGGGCCGAACACCGGGGAGCTGTTTTTT. It specifies CASSPRGPNTGELFF.

The chain uses TRBV4-3 and TRBJ2-6; D might be TRBD1 (7 bases). The CDR3 covers 19 residues. V lost 4 bases and J 0 bases, leaving 19 bases between the germline ends. Germline-derived CDR1 and CDR2 are LGHNA and YSLEER. The CDR3 bases are TGCGCCAGCAGCCCCGGGACCAGGGGGGACAGCTCTGGGGCCAACGTCCTGACTTTC. Protein product: CASSPGTRGDSSGANVLTF.

This chain joins TRBV6-1 and TRBJ1-1; unclear D gene. Germline V gene lookup returns CDR1 MNHNS and CDR2 SASEGT. CDR3 length equals 13 residues. Trimming shortened V by 4 bases and J by 5 bases, and 11 bases separated the two germline ends. CDR3 region: CASSGATGTEAFF. The CDR3 nucleotides read TGTGCCAGCAGTGGCGCGACGGGGACTGAAGCTTTCTTT.

This chain joins TRBV5-6 and TRBJ1-3; 8 bases agree with TRBD1. V lost 5 bases and J lost 3; bases outside the gene matches: 10. This CDR3 has 16 amino acids. Germline loops: CDR1 SGHDT, CDR2 YYEEEE. The CDR3, as DNA: TGTGCCAGCAGTCGCGGACAGGGAAGTGATGGAAACACCATATATTTT. Translating gives CASSRGQGSDGNTIYF. The full variable domain, completed using reference TRBV5-6 and TRBJ1-3, is DAGVTQSPTHLIKTRGQQVTLRCSPKSGHDTVSWYQQALGQGPQFIFQYYEEEERQRGNFPDRFSGHQFPNYSSELNVNALLLGDSALYLCASSRGQGSDGNTIYFGEGSWLTVV.

The V gene is TRBV15, the J gene TRBJ2-2; D unresolved. V lost 3 bases and J lost 5, with 7 bases in between. Germline lookup yields CDR1 LNHNV and CDR2 YYDKDF (reference sequence). The CDR3 loop spans 13 amino acids. The CDR3 nucleotides read TGTGCCACCAGCAGTCACAGTACCGGGGAGCTGTTTTTT. Amino acids: CATSSHSTGELFF.

The chain combines TRBV28 with TRBJ1-4; the D is unclear. Germline V CDR1 and CDR2: MDHEN, SYDVKM. Trimming left V 5 bases short and J 15 bases short, with 28 bases between. The CDR3 is 16 amino acids. The CDR3 DNA sequence: TGTGCCAGCAGTCCTAACATTTATAAATCCGGGATAAGCATGTTTTTT. Its protein product is CASSPNIYKSGISMFF. The entire variable domain, with the rest obtained from reference TRBV28 and TRBJ1-4, is as follows: DVKVTQSSRYLVKRTGEKVFLECVQDMDHENMFWYRQDPGLGLRLIYFSYDVKMKEKGDIPEGYSVSREKKERFSLILESASTNQTSMYLCASSPNIYKSGISMFFGSGTQLSVL.

This chain links TRBV27 with TRBJ2-7; no firm D call. The CDR3 extends over 13 amino acids. V was cut by 8 bases and J by 7 bases, with 18 bases left in between. Germline loops: CDR1 MNHEY, CDR2 SMNVEV (reference sequence). CDR3 amino acids: CASGGAPPGEQYF. The CDR3 coding sequence is TGTGCCAGCGGTGGTGCCCCCCCAGGAGAGCAGTACTTC.

The V and J genes are TRBV7-9 and TRBJ2-3; D gene unclear. The CDR3 has 13 residues. V lost 2 bases, J lost 1 base, and 4 bases lay in between. Germline CDR1 and CDR2: SEHNR and FQNEAQ (reference sequence). The CDR3: CASSLYGTDTQYF. In nucleotides, the CDR3 is TGTGCCAGCAGCTTATACGGCACAGATACGCAGTATTTT.

The rearrangement joins TRBV5-1 to TRBJ2-7, with D possibly called TRBD1 or TRBD2 (5 bases each). CDR1 is SGHRS, CDR2 YFSETQ, per germline. The V and J ends lost 7 bases and 2 bases respectively, with 16 bases between them. The CDR3 totals 14 residues. CDR3 sequence: CASGSGTVPYEQYF. The DNA of the CDR3 is TGCGCCAGCGGATCCGGGACGGTTCCCTACGAGCAGTACTTC.

This clone was found a few times. J is TRBJ2-7 and V is TRBV4-3; D may be TRBD1 (6 bases). Germline V lookup: CDR1 LGHNA, CDR2 YSLEER. The CDR3 sequence is 13 residues long. Trimming removed 3 bases from V and 5 bases from J, with 11 bases in between. This CDR3 is CASSHAQGHEQYF. The DNA for the CDR3 is TGCGCCAGCAGCCATGCACAGGGCCACGAGCAGTACTTC.

The CDR3 nucleotides read TGTGCTAGTGGTTTGTCCACACCGGGACGCTTACTGAACACTGAAGCTTTCTTT. This translates into CASGLSTPGRLLNTEAFF. The V and J genes are TRBV12-5 and TRBJ1-1; maybe TRBD1 (5 bases). CDR1 and CDR2 (germline): LGHNT, FRNRAP. Trimming pared 2 bases from V and 0 bases from J, leaving 19 bases between. The CDR3 is made up of 18 amino acids.

The chain combines TRBV25-1 with TRBJ2-1; D remains ambiguous. This CDR3 is 14 amino acids long. Germline V gene sequence: CDR1 MGHDK, CDR2 SYGVNS. Trimming left V 3 bases short and J 0 bases short, with 6 bases between. The CDR3 DNA sequence: TGTGCCAGCAGTGAGAGAAGCTCCTACAATGAGCAGTTCTTC. Translating gives CASSERSSYNEQFF.

The rearrangement joins TRBV5-5 to TRBJ2-7; tentative D call: TRBD2 (6 bases). The CDR3 extends over 15 amino acids. Germline loops: CDR1 SGHKS, CDR2 YYEKEE (reference sequence). Trimming took off 0 bases at V and 2 bases at J, with 12 bases between the two ends. This chain's CDR3 is CASSLVSGGTYEQYF. DNA for the CDR3: TGTGCCAGCAGCTTGGTGAGTGGAGGGACCTACGAGCAGTACTTC.

This chain joins TRBV4-3 and TRBJ1-5; TRBD1 aligns across 12 bases. This CDR3 region has 15 residues. V lost 5 bases to trimming and J lost 5 bases; unmatched junction nucleotides: 4. Germline-derived CDR1 and CDR2 are LGHNA and YSLEER. CDR3: CASSWGQGADQPQHF. The DNA for the CDR3 is TGCGCCAGCAGCTGGGGACAGGGGGCGGATCAGCCCCAGCATTTT.

The DNA of the CDR3 is TGTGCCAGCAGCTTATATGGGACTAGCGGGGGGGCCTACGAGCAGTACTTC. It translates to CASSLYGTSGGAYEQYF. This chain uses TRBV7-2 with TRBJ2-7; TRBD2 matches at 16 bases. Germline CDR1 reads SGHTA; CDR2 reads FQGNSA. This CDR3 is built from 17 residues. V lost 2 bases to trimming and J lost 2 bases; unmatched junction nucleotides: 3.

The chain employs TRBV28 and TRBJ1-2; 7 bases are shared with TRBD1. Per germline, CDR1 MDHEN and CDR2 SYDVKM. This CDR3 is built from 14 residues. V shed 6 bases and J 7 bases; nucleotides not matched to a gene: 11. CDR3 in DNA: TGTGCCAGCAGGGGGGGACAGCTCTCAGGTGGCTACACCTTC. This gives the protein CASRGGQLSGGYTF.

V usage is TRBV28 and J usage is TRBJ1-2, with 12 bases aligning to TRBD1. The CDR3 length is 15 residues. CDR1 MDHEN and CDR2 SYDVKM come from the germline V gene. The CDR3 nucleotides read TGTGGCGCGGGGACAGGGGGCTTGCCACGTTATGGCTACACCTTC. Translating gives CGAGTGGLPRYGYTF.

As concerns this clone: This sample includes further DNA sequences coding for the same CDR3. The V gene is TRBV7-2, the J gene TRBJ1-1; D is ambiguous. The V gene lost 1 base and the J gene lost 1 base, with 7 bases spanning the gap. The CDR3 is 14 amino acids. Per the germline V gene, CDR1 is SGHTA and CDR2 is FQGNSA. The CDR3 coding sequence is TGTGCCAGCAGCTTAGTCGTGGGGAACACTGAAGCTTTCTTT. This gives the protein CASSLVVGNTEAFF.

J is TRBJ2-6 and V is TRBV4-1, with 7 positions matching TRBD2. The J segment lost 0 bases and the V segment lost 6 bases, leaving 8 bases of the junction unmatched. CDR1 MGHRA and CDR2 YSYEKL come from the germline V gene. The CDR3 spans 17 residues. CDR3 in DNA: TGCGCCAGCAGTCTGAGCGGGGACCCCTCTGGGGCCAACGTCCTGACTTTC. Translation: CASSLSGDPSGANVLTF.

The chain combines TRBV5-1 with TRBJ2-1; the match to TRBD2 covers 10 bases. J gave up 5 bases and V 0 bases, and 11 bases lay outside the gene matches. CDR3 size: 18 residues. Germline values: CDR1 SGHRS, CDR2 YFSETQ. The CDR3 region has the DNA TGCGCCAGCAGCTTGGGATGGAGCGGGGGGGGCCGAGACAATGAGCAGTTCTTC. Its translation is CASSLGWSGGGRDNEQFF.

The chain uses TRBV19 and TRBJ1-2; D is ambiguous. Germline lookup yields CDR1 LNHDA and CDR2 SQIVND (reference sequence). Trimming took off 0 bases at V and 8 bases at J, with 13 bases between the two ends. The CDR3 runs to 14 residues. The CDR3 is CASSIEAATAGYTF. The DNA for the CDR3 is TGTGCCAGTAGTATAGAAGCAGCCACTGCGGGCTACACCTTC.

The gene calls are TRBV7-7 and TRBJ2-5; D call uncertain. The CDR3 covers 14 residues. Trimming removed 3 bases at V and 7 bases at J, with 15 bases between. The germline CDR1 and CDR2 sequences are SSHAT and FNYEAQ (reference sequence). CDR3 sequence: CASSLGIQIGTQYF. For the CDR3, the DNA is TGTGCCAGCAGCTTGGGTATCCAGATAGGGACCCAGTACTTC.

This clone was seen just once. The gene calls are TRBV11-3 and TRBJ2-2, with D hard to call. The ends were cut back, 1 base at V and 0 bases at J, with 15 bases in the middle. From germline, CDR1 is SGHNT and CDR2 YENEEA. The CDR3 consists of 18 residues. The CDR3 is CASSLGPNAVTNTGELFF. The CDR3 DNA is TGTGCCAGCAGCTTAGGGCCCAACGCGGTTACGAACACCGGGGAGCTGTTTTTT. The full variable domain, its missing parts supplied by reference TRBV11-3 and TRBJ2-2, is EAGVVQSPRYKIIEKKQPVAFWCNPISGHNTLYWYLQNLGQGPELLIRYENEEAVDDSQLPKDRFSAERLKGVDSTLKIQPAELGDSAVYLCASSLGPNAVTNTGELFFGEGSRLTVL.

The chain is built from TRBV14 and TRBJ2-7; D ambiguous. The germline V gene has CDR1 SGHDN and CDR2 FVKESK. With 1 base removed from V and 4 bases from J, the gap between germline ends came to 14 bases. CDR3 length equals 15 residues. CDR3 residues: CASSQGPRAFYEQYF. For the CDR3, the DNA is TGTGCCAGCAGCCAAGGCCCACGGGCTTTTTACGAGCAGTACTTC.

The rearrangement links TRBV4-2 to TRBJ1-4; D is unclear. The V end lost 1 base, the J end lost 6 bases, and 3 bases lay between the germline ends. Germline V gene sequence: CDR1 LGHNA, CDR2 YNFKEQ. The CDR3 length is 12 residues. CDR3 residues: CASSQAHEKLFF. The CDR3 DNA sequence: TGTGCCAGCAGCCAAGCTCATGAAAAACTGTTTTTT.

The chain couples TRBV30 to TRBJ1-2; D ambiguous. V shed 5 bases and J shed 4 bases, with 14 bases lying between them. This CDR3 spans 13 amino acids. Germline V gives CDR1 GTSNPN, CDR2 SVGIG (reference sequence). The CDR3 protein is CAWAKQSFYGYTF. In DNA, the CDR3 is TGTGCCTGGGCGAAACAGTCCTTCTATGGCTACACCTTC.

The V call is TRBV5-6, the J call TRBJ1-1; no reliable D call. In germline, CDR1 is SGHDT, CDR2 YYEEEE. The CDR3 has 14 residues. V gave up 2 bases and J gave up 4 bases, with 12 bases separating them. The chain's CDR3 is CASSFIYSTTEAFF. The CDR3 bases are TGTGCCAGCAGCTTTATTTATTCGACCACTGAAGCTTTCTTT.

The chain is built from TRBV18 and TRBJ2-3; a weak D match, TRBD2 (5 bases). V was clipped by 5 bases and J by 0 bases, with 18 bases between them. The CDR3 runs to 17 residues. Per the germline V gene, CDR1 is KGHSH and CDR2 is LQKENI. The CDR3 DNA follows: TGTGCCAGCTCAGAGGGCTTGACACCAACCAGCACAGATACGCAGTATTTT. Translating gives CASSEGLTPTSTDTQYF.

V is TRBV7-9 and J is TRBJ1-4; TRBD1 might be the D (5 bases). Germline CDR1 SEHNR, CDR2 FQNEAQ (reference sequence). Trimming left V 2 bases short and J 5 bases short, with 18 bases between. This CDR3 spans 17 amino acids. CDR3 sequence (DNA): TGTGCCAGCAGCTTAACAAACGACAGAAGTCCGAATGAAAAACTGTTTTTT. As protein: CASSLTNDRSPNEKLFF.

The chain couples TRBV28 to TRBJ1-1; D gene ambiguous. The germline V gene has CDR1 MDHEN and CDR2 SYDVKM. The CDR3 runs to 16 residues. The germline V and J ends were trimmed by 7 bases and 0 bases, with 18 bases remaining between them. The CDR3 DNA is TGTGCCAGCACCCCCTGGGGTTCCACTTTGAACACTGAAGCTTTCTTT. Protein: CASTPWGSTLNTEAFF.

The chain couples TRBV7-8 to TRBJ1-1, with unresolved D. Germline V gene lookup returns CDR1 SGHVS and CDR2 FQNEAQ. V lost 2 bases and J lost 4, with 8 bases in between. The CDR3 sequence is 13 residues long. The CDR3 here is CASSLNPGTEAFF. CDR3 bases: TGTGCCAGCAGCTTAAACCCGGGCACTGAAGCTTTCTTT.

The chain joins TRBV28 to TRBJ2-7; possibly TRBD2 for D (6 bases). Germline values: CDR1 MDHEN, CDR2 SYDVKM. Trimming cost V 6 bases and J 2 bases, with 14 bases left between them. This CDR3 has 14 residues. The CDR3 sequence: CASRNRDFPYEQYF. The CDR3 DNA sequence: TGTGCCAGCAGAAACCGGGACTTCCCCTACGAGCAGTACTTC.